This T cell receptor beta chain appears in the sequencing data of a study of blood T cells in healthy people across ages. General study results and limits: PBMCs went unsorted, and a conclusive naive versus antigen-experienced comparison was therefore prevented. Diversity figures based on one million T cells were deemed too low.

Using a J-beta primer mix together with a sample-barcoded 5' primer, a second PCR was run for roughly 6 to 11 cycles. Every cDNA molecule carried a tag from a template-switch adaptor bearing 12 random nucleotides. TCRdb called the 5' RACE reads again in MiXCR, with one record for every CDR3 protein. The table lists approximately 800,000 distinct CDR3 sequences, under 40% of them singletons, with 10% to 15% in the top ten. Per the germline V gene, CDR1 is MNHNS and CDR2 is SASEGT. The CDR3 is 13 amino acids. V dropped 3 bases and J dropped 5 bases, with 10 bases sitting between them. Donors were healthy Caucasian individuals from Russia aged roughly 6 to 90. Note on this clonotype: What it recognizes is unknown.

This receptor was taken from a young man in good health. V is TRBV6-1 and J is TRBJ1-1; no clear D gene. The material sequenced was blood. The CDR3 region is CASSEGPWTEAFF. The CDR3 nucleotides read TGTGCCAGCAGTGAGGGCCCCTGGACTGAAGCTTTCTTT.